The 21 T cell receptor beta chains listed next were all sequenced from one sample in a study of PD-1 blockade in classical Hodgkin lymphoma. TCRdb keeps only in-frame clones here, not all; method: immunoSEQ multiplex PCR. Of 10,000 to 15,000 clones detected, roughly 83% appear once; the ten largest clones hold roughly 0.93%. Time point indicated: cycle 4 day 1 (C4D1), after 6 weeks of nivolumab. Each patient's relapse followed autologous stem cell transplantation, and brentuximab vedotin exposure varied. Purification of CD4+ T cells from thawed PBMCs was performed via magnetic negative selection. The sequenced sample was CD4+ T cells from blood, obtained before the fourth cycle of nivolumab. Source of these receptors: a human donor with classical Hodgkin lymphoma.

V is TRBV4-1 and J is TRBJ1-2; a possible D gene is TRBD1 (5 bases). Deletions cut 5 bases from V and 4 bases from J, with 11 bases between. This CDR3 has 13 residues. CDR1 is MGHRA and CDR2 is YSYEKL in the germline V gene. CDR3 DNA sequence: TGCGCCAGCAGCAGGGGAGGTCCCTATGGCTACACCTTC. It yields the protein CASSRGGPYGYTF.

The chain employs TRBV7-3 and TRBJ2-6; weak D call: TRBD2 (5 bases). The ends were cut back, 1 base at V and 1 base at J, with 5 bases in the middle. In germline, CDR1 is SGHTA, CDR2 FQGTGA. This CDR3 contains 15 residues. CDR3 sequence reads: CASSLRGSGANVLTF. The CDR3 DNA reads TGTGCCAGCAGCTTAAGAGGGTCTGGGGCCAACGTCCTGACTTTC.

The chain combines TRBV2 with TRBJ2-7; D unresolved. Trimming removed 3 bases at V and 1 base at J, with 4 bases between. This CDR3 region has 12 residues. Germline V gives CDR1 SNHLY, CDR2 FYNNEI. The CDR3 region is CASSESSYEQYF. CDR3 nucleotides: TGTGCCAGCAGTGAGTCTTCCTACGAGCAGTACTTC.

This clone was observed a few times. CDR3 in DNA: TGTGCCAGCGGAGGCTATGTGACCGGGGAGCTGTTTTTT. This encodes CASGGYVTGELFF. The chain recombines TRBV2 with TRBJ2-2; a weak D match, TRBD2 (5 bases). Trimming left V 8 bases short and J 5 bases short, with 12 bases between. This CDR3 has 13 amino acids. Germline V gene sequence: CDR1 SNHLY, CDR2 FYNNEI. The variable domain in full, completed from reference TRBV2 and TRBJ2-2, reads EPEVTQTPSHQVTQMGQEVILRCVPISNHLYFYWYRQILGQKVEFLVSFYNNEISEKSEIFDDQFSVERPDGSNFTLKIRSTKLEDSAMYFCASGGYVTGELFFGEGSRLTVL.

V usage is TRBV5-1 and J usage is TRBJ1-1, with D perhaps TRBD1 (5 bases). Trimming removed 6 bases at V and 1 base at J, with 13 bases between. The length of the CDR3 is 14 residues. Germline assignment: CDR1 SGHRS and CDR2 YFSETQ. CDR3 bases: TGCGCCAGCATCCCGGGGCCCGGGAACACTGAAGCTTTCTTT. Translation gives CASIPGPGNTEAFF.

J is TRBJ2-1 and V is TRBV9; D is ambiguous. The germline V and J ends were trimmed by 4 bases and 6 bases, with 11 bases remaining between them. Looked up from germline, CDR1 is SGDLS and CDR2 is YYNGEE. This CDR3 contains 13 residues. The CDR3 bases are TGTGCCAGCAGCCCCCCGGGCGGCAATGAGCAGTTCTTC. It is translated as CASSPPGGNEQFF.

V usage is TRBV9 and J usage is TRBJ2-1; 7 nucleotides match TRBD2. V trimming: 4 bases; J trimming: 0 bases; junction bases outside the gene matches: 10. Germline CDR1 is SGDLS and CDR2 is YYNGEE. CDR3 length: 17 residues. CDR3 in amino acids: CASSLRSGASSYNEQFF. DNA of the CDR3: TGTGCCAGCAGCTTGCGAAGCGGGGCTAGCTCCTACAATGAGCAGTTCTTC.

This chain links TRBV7-6 with TRBJ2-5; 10 nucleotides align to TRBD2. Unmatched junction bases numbered 3, after V lost 5 bases and J lost 3 bases. The CDR3 sequence is 14 residues long. Germline V gene data show CDR1 as SGHVS and CDR2 as FNYEAQ. In DNA form, the CDR3 reads TGTGCCAGCAGCCGGACTAGCGGTAAAGAGACCCAGTACTTC. Encoded protein: CASSRTSGKETQYF.

This clone was recorded only once. The chain combines TRBV4-1 with TRBJ2-1; 7 bases are a match to TRBD1. Germline V gene lookup returns CDR1 MGHRA and CDR2 YSYEKL. The CDR3 runs 17 residues. J was trimmed by 1 base and V by 3 bases; bases with no gene match: 9. The DNA for the CDR3 is TGCGCCAGCAGCCATTACAGGGGTTTTAGGTCCTACAATGAGCAGTTCTTC. Residues: CASSHYRGFRSYNEQFF.

The genes are TRBV7-6 and TRBJ2-7; 7 bases are a match to TRBD1. The CDR3 runs to 11 residues. V shed 5 bases, J shed 6 bases, and the junction held 1 base outside the gene matches. Germline V CDR1 and CDR2: SGHVS, FNYEAQ. The CDR3 DNA is TGTGCCAGCAGCCGGGACAGCGAGCAGTACTTC. The encoded protein is CASSRDSEQYF.

This sequence joins TRBV19 and TRBJ1-2; D is undetermined. Germline V gene data show CDR1 as LNHDA and CDR2 as SQIVND (reference sequence). Deletions cut 3 bases from V and 4 bases from J, with 15 bases between. The CDR3 has 15 residues. For the CDR3, the DNA is TGTGCCAGTAGTATCGGGGTTTTTTTTGGCTATGGCTACACCTTC. It yields the protein CASSIGVFFGYGYTF.

The chain uses TRBV5-1 and TRBJ1-3; tentatively, D is TRBD1 (5 bases). The CDR3 length is 17 residues. CDR1 and CDR2 (germline): SGHRS, YFSETQ. Trimming cost V 4 bases and J 3 bases, with 20 bases left between them. In nucleotides, the CDR3 is TGCGCCAGCAGCCTTGGGACGGAAGTTGGTTATGGAAACACCATATATTTT. Amino acids: CASSLGTEVGYGNTIYF. The variable domain in full, with the rest retrieved from reference TRBV5-1 and TRBJ1-3, is KAGVTQTPRYLIKTRGQQVTLSCSPISGHRSVSWYQQTPGQGLQFLFEYFSETQRNKGNFPGRFSGRQFSNSRSEMNVSTLELGDSALYLCASSLGTEVGYGNTIYFGEGSWLTVV.

This chain links TRBV19 with TRBJ1-2; 9 positions agree with TRBD1. CDR1 is LNHDA and CDR2 is SQIVND in the germline V gene (reference sequence). The CDR3 is 14 amino acids. The ends lost 9 bases at V and 7 bases at J; junction bases unmatched: 12. The CDR3 sequence: CASTPGTGMFGYTF. CDR3 coding DNA: TGTGCCAGCACCCCCGGGACAGGGATGTTTGGCTACACCTTC.

The chain is built from TRBV28 and TRBJ2-1; possible D gene TRBD2, 5 bases. CDR1 and CDR2 (germline): MDHEN, SYDVKM. The CDR3 length is 12 residues. V was trimmed by 8 bases and J by 6 bases, leaving 11 bases between them. The CDR3 bases are TGTGCCAGCGGGAGTTTTTTCAATGAGCAGTTCTTC. Encoded protein: CASGSFFNEQFF.

The V call is TRBV9, the J call TRBJ2-1; D is ambiguous. The V end was cut by 0 bases, the J end by 6 bases, with 10 bases between. The CDR3 is made up of 14 amino acids. Per germline, CDR1 SGDLS and CDR2 YYNGEE. The CDR3 nucleotides read TGTGCCAGCAGCGTAGACTATCTTACCAATGAGCAGTTCTTC. Translated: CASSVDYLTNEQFF.

The rearrangement uses TRBV27 and TRBJ1-1; D perhaps matches TRBD1 (5 bases). CDR1 MNHEY and CDR2 SMNVEV come from the germline V gene (reference sequence). This CDR3 is built from 13 residues. V shed 4 bases and J shed 10 bases, with 16 bases lying between them. The CDR3 DNA sequence: TGTGCCAGCAGTTCCCGGGACCGGAGGGTAGCTTTCTTT. Translating it yields CASSSRDRRVAFF.

This chain links TRBV25-1 with TRBJ1-5, with 7 bases that match TRBD1. CDR3 length: 14 amino acids. Losses at the gene ends were 3 bases for V and 2 bases for J; bases not matched to a gene: 1. Germline loops: CDR1 MGHDK, CDR2 SYGVNS. The CDR3, as DNA: TGTGCCAGCAGTGAGCAGGGGGGCAATCAGCCCCAGCATTTT. Translating it yields CASSEQGGNQPQHF.

CDR3 nucleotides: TGCGCCAGCAGCCAAGTTTGGGGATACGAGCAGTACTTC. Encoded protein: CASSQVWGYEQYF. The chain couples TRBV4-3 to TRBJ2-7; the D is unclear. Germline assignment: CDR1 LGHNA and CDR2 YSLEER. The CDR3 loop spans 13 amino acids. V was trimmed by 1 base and J by 4 bases, leaving 8 bases between them.

This chain uses TRBV28 with TRBJ1-5; 9 bases fit TRBD1. Germline V gene sequence: CDR1 MDHEN, CDR2 SYDVKM. There are 15 residues in the CDR3. The J segment lost 5 bases and the V segment lost 4 bases, leaving 6 bases of the junction unmatched. The CDR3 is CASSSSGTGYQPQHF. The CDR3 DNA follows: TGTGCCAGCAGTTCCTCCGGGACAGGGTATCAGCCCCAGCATTTT.

Points on this clone: One end of the junction varies from germline; a read error may be responsible. The chain employs TRBV15 and TRBJ1-1; no clear D gene. The CDR3 extends over 14 amino acids. Germline V CDR1 and CDR2: LNHNV, YYDKDF (reference sequence). Here the CDR3 reads CATSRDRGPDQRLF. The CDR3 DNA sequence: TGTGCCACCAGCAGAGATCGAGGGCCAGACCAGAGGTTATTT. Looking up the rest from reference TRBV15 and TRBJ1-1 gives the full variable domain: DAMVIQNPRYQVTQFGKPVTLSCSQTLNHNVMYWYQQKSSQAPKLLFHYYDKDFNNEADTPDNFQSRRPNTSFCFLDIRSPGLGDTAMYLCATSRDRGPDQRLFGQGTRLTVV.

The chain uses TRBV11-1 and TRBJ2-3, with 9 bases lining up with TRBD2. This CDR3 has 15 residues. The ends lost 6 bases at V and 3 bases at J; junction bases unmatched: 7. Germline CDR1 and CDR2: SGHAT and FQDESV (reference sequence). This CDR3 reads CASRRDGLATDTQYF. DNA of the CDR3: TGTGCCAGCAGACGAGACGGACTAGCGACAGATACGCAGTATTTT.